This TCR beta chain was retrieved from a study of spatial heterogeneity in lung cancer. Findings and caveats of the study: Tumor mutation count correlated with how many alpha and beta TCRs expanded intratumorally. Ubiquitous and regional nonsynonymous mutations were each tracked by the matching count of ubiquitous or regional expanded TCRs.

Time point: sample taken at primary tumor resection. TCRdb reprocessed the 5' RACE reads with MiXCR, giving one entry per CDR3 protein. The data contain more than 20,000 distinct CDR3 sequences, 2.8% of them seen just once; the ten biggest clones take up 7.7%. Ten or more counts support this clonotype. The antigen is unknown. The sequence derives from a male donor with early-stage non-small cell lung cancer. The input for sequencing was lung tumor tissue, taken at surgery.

This CDR3 is CASSLSVPGDTQYF. In DNA form, the CDR3 reads TGTGCCAGCAGCTTATCGGTCCCCGGAGATACGCAGTATTTT. This rearrangement joins TRBV7-8 to TRBJ2-3; D is uncertain. V lost 2 bases, J lost 5 bases, and 11 bases lay in between. CDR3 size: 14 residues. CDR1 and CDR2 from the germline V gene are SGHVS and FQNEAQ.